Below are 18 T cell receptor beta chains sequenced from a single sample in a study of CD8+ T cells in alopecia areata. Sequencing relied on a cDNA template that was reverse transcribed from extracted RNA. Using immunoSEQ multiplex PCR, the repertoire was profiled, and TCRdb retains in-frame clones only, with some absent. The sample has more than 90,000 clones; about 60% are singletons. The sample taken for sequencing was CD4+ T cells sorted from blood. The receptors come from a human donor in good health.

This clone occurred a few times. The V call is TRBV5-1, the J call TRBJ2-5; 8 bases align to TRBD1. This CDR3 has 14 residues. Trimming removed 7 bases from V and 5 bases from J; junction bases left unmatched: 10. Germline V gives CDR1 SGHRS, CDR2 YFSETQ. CDR3: CASGTQGAGETQYF. CDR3 nucleotides: TGCGCCAGCGGAACTCAGGGGGCCGGGGAGACCCAGTACTTC.

The CDR3 protein is CASSEGQGIQPQHF. CDR3 coding DNA: TGTGCCAGCAGTGAGGGACAGGGGATTCAGCCCCAGCATTTT. The chain carries TRBV16 and TRBJ1-5, with 10 bases matching TRBD1. Per germline, CDR1 KGHSY and CDR2 FQNENV. The ends lost 6 bases at V and 6 bases at J; junction bases unmatched: 5. The CDR3 sequence is 14 residues long.

This clone was picked up one time. This chain joins TRBV30 and TRBJ2-3, with a tentative D call TRBD2 (5 bases). V lost 2 bases and J lost 4, with 16 bases in between. CDR1 and CDR2 from the germline V gene are GTSNPN and SVGIG (reference sequence). This CDR3 contains 15 residues. CDR3 DNA sequence: TGTGCCTGGAGTCCTCGGGGTCTCGCTGCAGATACGCAGTATTTT. Translated: CAWSPRGLAADTQYF.

The V call is TRBV29-1, the J call TRBJ2-1; 9 nucleotides align to TRBD2. The CDR3 runs to 15 residues. The V and J ends lost 0 bases and 7 bases, in that order; junction bases with no gene match: 7. The germline V gene has CDR1 SQVTM and CDR2 ANQGSEA. The DNA of the CDR3 is TGCAGCGTTGAAGAACAGCGGGGGGCGCGGAATGAGCAGTTCTTC. Its translation: CSVEEQRGARNEQFF.

The V gene is TRBV29-1, the J gene TRBJ1-2; D is ambiguous. This CDR3 has 12 amino acids. The germline gives CDR1 SQVTM, CDR2 ANQGSEA. Deletions cut 4 bases from V and 4 bases from J, with 10 bases between. As DNA, the CDR3 is TGCAGCGTTGCCGTAACAGCCTATGGCTACACCTTC. Its translation: CSVAVTAYGYTF.

This sequence joins TRBV7-8 and TRBJ2-1, with D possibly matching TRBD2 (6 bases). Trimming took 5 bases from V and 4 from J, leaving 21 bases between them. The CDR3 covers 17 residues. Germline assignment: CDR1 SGHVS and CDR2 FQNEAQ. The CDR3 sequence: CASSPSELGGEYNEQFF. As DNA, the CDR3 is TGTGCCAGCAGCCCCTCCGAGTTGGGCGGGGAGTACAATGAGCAGTTCTTC.

The rearrangement joins TRBV30 to TRBJ2-7; D uncertain. This CDR3 comprises 11 residues. From germline, CDR1 is GTSNPN and CDR2 SVGIG (reference sequence). V was cut by 4 bases and J by 4 bases, with 8 bases left in between. DNA for the CDR3: TGTGCCTGGAACTGGCAATACGAGCAGTACTTC. Translating it yields CAWNWQYEQYF.

CDR3 in DNA: TGCAGCGGCGCGGGACAGCACTATGGCTACACCTTC. The encoded protein is CSGAGQHYGYTF. The rearrangement uses TRBV29-1 and TRBJ1-2, with TRBD1 matching 7 bases. This CDR3 has 12 amino acids. V trimming: 7 bases; J trimming: 3 bases; junction bases outside the gene matches: 5. The germline gives CDR1 SQVTM, CDR2 ANQGSEA.

The V and J genes are TRBV28 and TRBJ2-5; the D is unclear. The V gene's germline CDR1 is MDHEN and CDR2 SYDVKM. The V end lost 2 bases, the J end lost 5 bases, and 6 bases lay between the germline ends. This CDR3 is 12 amino acids long. The CDR3 DNA sequence: TGTGCCAGCAGTTTAGATAGGGAGACCCAGTACTTC. Its protein is CASSLDRETQYF. The full variable domain, with the rest looked up from reference TRBV28 and TRBJ2-5, is DVKVTQSSRYLVKRTGEKVFLECVQDMDHENMFWYRQDPGLGLRLIYFSYDVKMKEKGDIPEGYSVSREKKERFSLILESASTNQTSMYLCASSLDRETQYFGPGTRLLVL.

A few counts support this clone. V is TRBV29-1 and J is TRBJ2-1; D might be TRBD1 or TRBD2, each matching 5 bases. The CDR3 consists of 12 residues. Trimming removed 8 bases at V and 2 bases at J, with 10 bases between. Per germline, CDR1 SQVTM and CDR2 ANQGSEA. The CDR3 protein is CSLGPTYNEQFF. The CDR3, as DNA: TGCAGCCTGGGACCTACCTACAATGAGCAGTTCTTC.

The table lists this clone with a count of one. The genes are TRBV29-1 and TRBJ2-3; 13 bases agree with TRBD2. V lost 8 bases to trimming and J lost 2 bases; unmatched junction nucleotides: 7. The CDR3 runs 15 residues. Germline-derived CDR1 and CDR2 are SQVTM and ANQGSEA. The CDR3 loop reads CSQYGTSGDTDTQYF. The DNA for the CDR3 is TGCAGCCAATACGGGACTAGCGGGGACACAGATACGCAGTATTTT.

V usage is TRBV30 and J usage is TRBJ1-3, with a weak D call TRBD1 (5 bases). Deletions cut 0 bases from V and 8 bases from J, with 8 bases between. CDR1 and CDR2 from the germline V gene are GTSNPN and SVGIG (reference sequence). CDR3 length: 12 residues. DNA for the CDR3: TGTGCCTGGAGTGTACAGGATGACACCATATATTTT. It encodes CAWSVQDDTIYF.

The rearrangement uses TRBV10-3 and TRBJ2-7; 9 nucleotides match TRBD1. Germline V CDR1 and CDR2: ENHRY, SYGVKD. The trim removed 2 bases at V and 6 bases at J, leaving 5 bases unmatched. The CDR3 has 14 residues. The CDR3 region is CAISEGTGLGEQYF. The DNA of the CDR3 is TGTGCCATCAGTGAGGGGACAGGGCTAGGCGAGCAGTACTTC.

The rearrangement joins TRBV5-6 to TRBJ2-1; 7 bases agree with TRBD1. The V gene's germline CDR1 is SGHDT and CDR2 YYEEEE. J gave up 8 bases and V 4 bases, and 15 bases lay outside the gene matches. This CDR3 has 16 amino acids. In DNA form, the CDR3 reads TGTGCCAGCAGCGGAGAGACAGGGTTAACGAGCGATGAGCAGTTCTTC. Its translation: CASSGETGLTSDEQFF.

In this sample, this clone turned up a few times. V gene TRBV5-1 combines with J gene TRBJ2-5; TRBD1 or TRBD2 may be the D gene (5 bases each). The germline V and J ends were trimmed by 5 bases and 1 base, with 9 bases remaining between them. CDR3 length: 13 residues. The germline V gene encodes CDR1 SGHRS and CDR2 YFSETQ. The CDR3 DNA follows: TGCGCCAGCAGGTCAGGGAGCCAAGAGACCCAGTACTTC. Translating gives CASRSGSQETQYF.

The CDR3, as DNA: TGTGCCAGCAGCTTAGCTTTCGGGACTAGTTCATACGAGCAGTACTTC. Encoded protein: CASSLAFGTSSYEQYF. The chain joins TRBV7-2 to TRBJ2-7, with TRBD2 identical over 8 bases. Trimming removed 0 bases from V and 4 bases from J; junction bases left unmatched: 8. Per germline, CDR1 SGHTA and CDR2 FQGNSA. CDR3 length equals 16 residues.

The CDR3 loop is CSVVGDWDEQYF. CDR3 sequence (DNA): TGCAGCGTTGTAGGGGACTGGGACGAGCAGTACTTC. The gene calls are TRBV29-1 and TRBJ2-7; TRBD2 is a possible D gene (6 bases). This CDR3 comprises 12 residues. Germline V gene sequence: CDR1 SQVTM, CDR2 ANQGSEA. V gave up 4 bases and J gave up 5 bases, with 12 bases separating them.

The chain carries TRBV7-8 and TRBJ1-5, with D unresolved. Trimming pared 5 bases from V and 5 bases from J, leaving 16 bases between. Germline assignment: CDR1 SGHVS and CDR2 FQNEAQ. The CDR3 runs 15 residues. CDR3: CASSQRRTADQPQHF. The CDR3 DNA reads as TGTGCCAGCAGCCAACGTCGAACAGCAGATCAGCCCCAGCATTTT. Supplemented by reference TRBV7-8 and TRBJ1-5, the full variable domain reads GAGVSQSPRYKVAKRGQDVALRCDPISGHVSLFWYQQALGQGPEFLTYFQNEAQLDKSGLPSDRFFAERPEGSVSTLKIQRTQQEDSAVYLCASSQRRTADQPQHFGDGTRLSIL.